This T cell receptor beta chain originates from a study of T cell responses to AZD1222 COVID-19 vaccine. The overall study: Pooling of second doses given at about 4 or about 12 weeks was done.

Study-wide points: Variant regions that are unmutated are reportedly the target of nearly half of spike-specific TCRs.

In regard to this clone: Its antigen is currently unknown.

Assay: immunoSEQ multiplex PCR; the TCRdb copy retains only in-frame clones and omits some. Among roughly 120,000 clones, roughly four fifths were seen once, and the ten largest hold around 9.9%. This specimen was peripheral blood, taken on day 0 of AZD1222 vaccination. This receptor was identified in an adult in good health.

The CDR3 DNA sequence: TGTGCCAGCGCCAGCAGGGGATTGAGTACAGATACGCAGTATTTT. This gives the protein CASASRGLSTDTQYF. The chain employs TRBV28 and TRBJ2-3; D is perhaps TRBD1 (6 bases). The germline CDR1 and CDR2 sequences are MDHEN and SYDVKM. CDR3 length: 15 amino acids. V was trimmed by 8 bases and J by 3 bases, leaving 18 bases between them. Based on the CDR3 plus reference TRBV28 and TRBJ2-3, the full variable domain is DVKVTQSSRYLVKRTGEKVFLECVQDMDHENMFWYRQDPGLGLRLIYFSYDVKMKEKGDIPEGYSVSREKKERFSLILESASTNQTSMYLCASASRGLSTDTQYFGPGTRLTVL.